The entry below gives a single T cell receptor beta chain sequence along with its context. This CDR3 comprises 12 residues. Germline V gene lookup returns CDR1 LNHNV and CDR2 YYDKDF (reference sequence). Deletions cut 1 base from V and 8 bases from J, with 6 bases between. The entry originates in a study of blood T cell repertoires in COVID-19. Study background: Acute and convalescent COVID-19 samples came from the United States, Italy and Spain. Nucleic acid was either cDNA or gDNA, and it came from T cells, B-cell-depleted T cells, or PBMCs.

This study enrolled people aged roughly 18 to 90 from about two dozen US geographic areas. Original processing notes: Researchers report that nucleated cell counts were estimated from reference gene primer amplification. Using immunoSEQ multiplex PCR, the repertoire was profiled, and TCRdb retains in-frame clones only, with some absent. That table supplies the V and J calls and clone size; D and trimming were determined from the DNA. Of some 150,000 clones listed, approximately 80% are singletons. This rearrangement joins TRBV15 to TRBJ1-3; D gene ambiguous. The sample taken for sequencing was PBMCs or T cells enriched from blood (not recorded which). This TCR derives from a man aged 50-59 years who had recovered from COVID-19. CDR3 DNA sequence: TGTGCCACCAGCAGAGGGGCCGACACCATATATTTT. Amino acid sequence: CATSRGADTIYF.